One and the same sample provided the 9 T cell receptor beta chains below, sequenced in a study of blood T cell repertoires in COVID-19. The method was immunoSEQ multiplex PCR; TCRdb's version includes in-frame clones alone and lacks a portion of them. The data hold roughly 230,000 clones, with roughly 87% observed a single time. Sequenced material: peripheral blood. These receptors all come from a woman aged 40 to 50 who had recovered from COVID-19.

This clone was detected only a few times. The CDR3 here is CASSESGGGMLGPQHF. The CDR3 nucleotides are TGCGCCAGCAGTGAGTCGGGAGGCGGGATGTTGGGGCCCCAGCATTTT. The V call is TRBV10-2, the J call TRBJ1-5; D uncertain. The CDR3 extends over 16 amino acids. CDR1 is WSHSY and CDR2 is SAAADI in the germline V gene. The V end lost 0 bases, the J end lost 9 bases, and 18 bases lay between the germline ends.

The chain carries TRBV2 and TRBJ2-7; 8 bases are shared with TRBD1. J lost 12 bases, V lost 6 bases, and 13 bases had no gene match. The germline V gene encodes CDR1 SNHLY and CDR2 FYNNEI. The CDR3 extends over 13 amino acids. CDR3 sequence: CASSDQRQGPLYF. The CDR3 DNA is TGTGCCAGCAGCGACCAAAGACAGGGGCCACTGTACTTC.

The chain uses TRBV6-5 and TRBJ1-2; maybe TRBD1 (6 bases). The V end lost 4 bases, the J end lost 3 bases, and 12 bases lay between the germline ends. Germline V gene sequence: CDR1 MNHEY, CDR2 SVGAGI. The CDR3 contains 14 residues. Written as DNA, the CDR3 is TGTGCCAGCAGTTCTGGACAGATAGACTATGGCTACACCTTC. Its protein product is CASSSGQIDYGYTF.

This clone has a handful of counts. The chain links TRBV24-1 to TRBJ1-1; TRBD1 is a possible D gene (5 bases). The length of the CDR3 is 13 residues. With 6 bases removed from V and 2 bases from J, the gap between germline ends came to 9 bases. Germline CDR1 reads KGHDR; CDR2 reads SFDVKD. The CDR3 bases are TGTGCCACCAGTTCGGGACTTAACACTGAAGCTTTCTTT. It codes for CATSSGLNTEAFF.

This clone was seen once. The CDR3 sequence: CASTFDRGFYEQYF. CDR3 coding DNA: TGTGCCAGCACCTTTGACAGGGGTTTTTACGAGCAGTACTTC. The chain is built from TRBV6-5 and TRBJ2-7; TRBD1 matches at 8 bases. The V and J ends lost 7 bases and 4 bases, in that order; junction bases with no gene match: 9. Per germline, CDR1 MNHEY and CDR2 SVGAGI. The CDR3 is 14 residues long.

The rearrangement links TRBV5-6 to TRBJ2-3; possible D gene TRBD2, 6 bases. Deletions cut 4 bases from V and 6 bases from J, with 15 bases between. CDR1 and CDR2 from the germline V gene are SGHDT and YYEEEE. The CDR3 length is 14 residues. The CDR3 nucleotides read TGTGCCAGCAGCCAGGGACTCATTTCGGATACGCAGTATTTT. Amino acid sequence: CASSQGLISDTQYF.

The chain is built from TRBV7-9 and TRBJ1-6; D ambiguous. The CDR3 is 16 residues long. V lost 4 bases and J 7 bases, leaving 17 bases between the germline ends. Per germline, CDR1 SEHNR and CDR2 FQNEAQ (reference sequence). CDR3 coding DNA: TGTGCCAGCAGCTCGCCGGCGGGGTTTAGCAATTCACCCCTCCACTTT. Translation: CASSSPAGFSNSPLHF.

The chain carries TRBV6-2 or TRBV6-3 and TRBJ2-5; D gene unclear. Trimming removed 0 bases at V and 3 bases at J, with 14 bases between. The CDR3 is 16 residues long. CDR1 is MNHEY, CDR2 SVGEGT, per germline. As DNA, the CDR3 is TGTGCCAGCAGTTACTCGGCAGGATCCATAGAAGAGACCCAGTACTTC. The encoded protein is CASSYSAGSIEETQYF.

This clone has just one count. The chain joins TRBV7-8 to TRBJ1-3; 9 bases align to TRBD1. The CDR3 has 17 residues. Germline assignment: CDR1 SGHVS and CDR2 FQNEAQ. Trimming took 1 base from V and 2 from J; bases not matched to a gene: 6. Here the CDR3 reads CASSLGLQGAPGNTIYF. For the CDR3, the DNA is TGTGCCAGCAGCTTAGGATTACAGGGGGCGCCTGGAAACACCATATATTTT.